Listed below are T cell receptor beta chains from one sample, sequenced in a study of T cells after yellow fever vaccination. TCRdb re-derived calls from the 5' RACE reads in MiXCR, one entry per CDR3 protein. The profile covers approximately 340,000 distinct CDR3 sequences, with 8.7% appearing a single time and over 15% taken by the ten largest. The sequenced sample was PBMCs, obtained on the day of the first yellow fever vaccination. All receptors come from a man between 18 and 29 years old who received the YFV17D yellow fever vaccine. Both conserved end residues are part of each CDR3. A D gene is named only where the DNA matches it firmly. Not all rows give a size; the values are once, few, many and, for expanded clones, a class.

CDR3aa,CDR3nt,j_gene,d_gene,v_gene,abundance
CASSSGYGYTF,TGTGCCAGCAGCAGCGGCTATGGCTACACCTTC,TRBJ1-2,NA,TRBV5-6,many
CASSYSGQGPLIRPQHF,TGTGCCAGCAGTTACTCAGGACAGGGGCCCTTAATACGGCCCCAGCATTTT,TRBJ1-5,TRBD1,TRBV6-2/TRBV6-3,many
CASSVRGADADTQYF,TGTGCCAGCAGTGTGCGGGGGGCGGATGCAGATACGCAGTATTTT,TRBJ2-3,TRBD2,TRBV6-1,many
CASSPDRINYNEQFF,TGTGCCAGCAGCCCGGACAGGATAAACTACAATGAGCAGTTCTTC,TRBJ2-1,TRBD1,TRBV7-8,NA
CSSSLQDFPLGQYF,TGTTCCAGCAGTCTACAGGATTTCCCCTTGGGGCAGTACTTC,TRBJ2-7,NA,TRBV12-3/TRBV12-4,NA
CASSFGPSEQYF,TGTGCCAGCAGTTTTGGGCCATCCGAGCAGTACTTC,TRBJ2-7,NA,TRBV12-3/TRBV12-4,NA
CASSFFHGKETQYF,TGTGCCAGCTCCTTCTTTCATGGAAAAGAGACCCAGTACTTC,TRBJ2-5,NA,TRBV18,NA
CASSQDRGVYF,TGTGCCAGCAGCCAAGACAGGGGGGTCTACTTC,TRBJ2-4,NA,TRBV3-1,few
CASSPPGQEVFGYTF,TGTGCCAGCAGCCCCCCGGGACAGGAGGTTTTTGGCTACACCTTC,TRBJ1-2,TRBD1,TRBV7-8,NA
CASSQGRGFKAGGSYNEQFF,TGTGCCAGCAGCCAAGGAAGGGGGTTCAAAGCGGGGGGTTCCTACAATGAGCAGTTCTTC,TRBJ2-1,TRBD2,TRBV4-2,NA
CASSQEVGSVETQYF,TGCGCCAGCAGCCAAGAGGTGGGCAGCGTTGAGACCCAGTACTTC,TRBJ2-5,NA,TRBV4-3,few
CSAKKTRQNTEAFF,TGCAGTGCTAAAAAGACACGCCAGAACACTGAAGCTTTCTTT,TRBJ1-1,NA,TRBV20-1,few
CASSLLSLYSPEAFF,TGCGCCAGCAGCTTGTTGTCGTTGTACAGCCCTGAAGCTTTCTTT,TRBJ1-1,NA,TRBV5-1,NA
CASSVDGVTIGGNTIYF,TGTGCCAGCAGCGTAGATGGAGTGACTATTGGCGGAAACACCATATATTTT,TRBJ1-3,NA,TRBV9,many
CASTRSGTEAFF,TGTGCCAGCACTCGCTCGGGGACTGAAGCTTTCTTT,TRBJ1-1,NA,TRBV6-5,NA
CAISDQGQTDTQYF,TGTGCCATCAGTGATCAGGGTCAAACAGATACGCAGTATTTT,TRBJ2-3,NA,TRBV10-3,many
CSVTGQGGEQYF,TGCAGCGTCACGGGACAGGGGGGGGAGCAGTACTTC,TRBJ2-7,TRBD1,TRBV29-1,NA
CASSLASGYEQFF,TGTGCCAGCAGTTTAGCATCGGGTTATGAGCAGTTCTTC,TRBJ2-1,NA,TRBV12-3/TRBV12-4,NA
CASSSTGTDVGTQYF,TGTGCCAGCAGCTCCACCGGGACTGATGTAGGGACCCAGTACTTC,TRBJ2-5,NA,TRBV7-2,NA
CSARPRRVQYQETQYF,TGCAGTGCTAGACCCCGACGGGTCCAGTACCAAGAGACCCAGTACTTC,TRBJ2-5,NA,TRBV20-1,few
CTSMIRAGSTGELFF,TGTACCAGCATGATTAGGGCCGGTAGCACCGGGGAGCTGTTTTTT,TRBJ2-2,NA,TRBV6-1,NA
CASSTRRGEAETQYF,TGTGCCAGCAGTACACGGAGAGGGGAGGCAGAGACCCAGTACTTC,TRBJ2-5,NA,TRBV6-1,few
CASSDRGNTGELFF,TGTGCCAGCTCCGACAGGGGTAACACCGGGGAGCTGTTTTTT,TRBJ2-2,TRBD1,TRBV18,few
CASSAPGTKETQYF,TGTGCCAGCAGCGCACCCGGGACAAAAGAGACCCAGTACTTC,TRBJ2-5,NA,TRBV9,few
CASSLFPGLAGVNEQFF,TGCGCCAGCAGCTTGTTTCCGGGACTAGCGGGGGTCAATGAGCAGTTCTTC,TRBJ2-1,TRBD2,TRBV5-1,few
CASSQDRGIGETQYF,TGCGCCAGCAGCCAAGATCGGGGGATAGGAGAGACCCAGTACTTC,TRBJ2-5,NA,TRBV4-1,NA
CATSRDGAPGNTIYF,TGTGCCACCAGCAGAGATGGGGCCCCGGGAAACACCATATATTTT,TRBJ1-3,NA,TRBV15,NA
CASSITGGRGGYTF,TGTGCCAGCAGCATTACAGGGGGCCGGGGTGGCTACACCTTC,TRBJ1-2,TRBD1,TRBV12-3/TRBV12-4,few
CSVADNSYEQYF,TGCAGCGTAGCGGACAACTCCTACGAGCAGTACTTC,TRBJ2-7,NA,TRBV29-1,few
CASSLLDNQPQHF,TGTGCCAGCAGCCTTTTGGATAATCAGCCCCAGCATTTT,TRBJ1-5,NA,TRBV7-9,few
CSVGYPTSGGAYEQFF,TGCAGCGTTGGTTATCCGACTAGCGGGGGGGCTTATGAGCAGTTCTTC,TRBJ2-1,TRBD2,TRBV29-1,NA
CASGQGKNQPQHF,TGTGCCAGCGGGCAGGGGAAGAATCAGCCCCAGCATTTT,TRBJ1-5,NA,TRBV7-9,few
CASSLSAGIQPQHF,TGTGCCAGCAGTTTAAGTGCCGGTATTCAGCCCCAGCATTTT,TRBJ1-5,NA,TRBV27,NA
CASTDNRLASDNSPLHF,TGTGCCAGCACCGACAATCGATTGGCAAGTGATAATTCACCCCTCCACTTT,TRBJ1-6,NA,TRBV12-3/TRBV12-4,few
CASSFYGTSAAQYF,TGTGCCAGCAGCTTTTACGGGACATCGGCGGCCCAGTACTTC,TRBJ2-5,NA,TRBV5-4,few
CAWSRESYNEQFF,TGTGCCTGGTCCCGGGAGTCCTACAATGAGCAGTTCTTC,TRBJ2-1,NA,TRBV30,many
CATSRRTSGVTSTDTQYF,TGTGCCACCAGCAGAAGGACTAGCGGAGTAACTAGCACAGATACGCAGTATTTT,TRBJ2-3,TRBD2,TRBV15,NA
CASSIEFGTGDEQYF,TGTGCCAGTAGTATAGAGTTCGGGACAGGGGACGAGCAGTACTTC,TRBJ2-7,TRBD1,TRBV19,NA
CASSLGANSNQPQHF,TGTGCCAGCAGCTTAGGCGCCAATAGCAATCAGCCCCAGCATTTT,TRBJ1-5,NA,TRBV7-2,NA
CASSLGTGQGNSEAFF,TGCGCCAGCAGCTTGGGTACGGGACAGGGGAACAGTGAAGCTTTCTTT,TRBJ1-1,TRBD1,TRBV5-1,few
CASRSNRGWQETQYF,TGTGCCAGCAGATCTAACAGGGGTTGGCAAGAGACCCAGTACTTC,TRBJ2-5,TRBD1,TRBV27,NA
CASSQNLRGIYGYTF,TGTGCCAGCAGCCAAAACCTCAGGGGTATCTATGGCTACACCTTC,TRBJ1-2,NA,TRBV7-9,many
CASSEVGQGAVEAFF,TGTGCCAGCAGTGAAGTGGGGCAGGGGGCGGTTGAAGCTTTCTTT,TRBJ1-1,TRBD1,TRBV2,few
CASSQADGGLEKLFF,TGCGCCAGCAGCCAAGCGGACGGGGGCCTGGAAAAACTGTTTTTT,TRBJ1-4,NA,TRBV4-1,many
CASSEGGGRTDTQYF,TGTGCCAGCAGTGAAGGGGGCGGGCGCACAGATACGCAGTATTTT,TRBJ2-3,NA,TRBV2,NA
CASSYSPAGVYNEQFF,TGTGCCAGCAGTTACTCCCCAGCGGGGGTTTACAATGAGCAGTTCTTC,TRBJ2-1,TRBD2,TRBV6-5,NA
CSVDVASGGASYNEQFF,TGCAGCGTTGATGTCGCTAGCGGGGGGGCAAGCTACAATGAGCAGTTCTTC,TRBJ2-1,TRBD2,TRBV29-1,many
CASSRGAGTQETQYF,TGTGCCAGCAGCCGGGGCGCGGGGACCCAAGAGACCCAGTACTTC,TRBJ2-5,NA,TRBV7-2,few